These 24 T cell receptor beta chains were all obtained from the same sample, sequenced in a study of cytomegalovirus exposure and HLA in healthy donors. Method: immunoSEQ multiplex PCR; TCRdb's copy keeps in-frame clones and lacks some. The table lists approximately 280,000 clones, around 87% of them singletons, with approximately 0.94% in the top ten. The sequenced sample was PBMCs. These receptors were taken from a woman aged 18-29 years in good health and CMV-seronegative.

The chain couples TRBV29-1 to TRBJ1-2; 8 positions match TRBD1. In germline, CDR1 is SQVTM, CDR2 ANQGSEA. The CDR3 spans 11 residues. J lost 6 bases, V lost 7 bases, and 4 bases had no gene match. CDR3 DNA: TGCAGCGCTACAGGGGGTAATGGCTACACCTTC. This codes for CSATGGNGYTF.

The chain is built from TRBV5-1 and TRBJ2-6; D ambiguous. Per germline, CDR1 SGHRS and CDR2 YFSETQ. The V end lost 0 bases, the J end lost 0 bases, and 7 bases lay between the germline ends. There are 16 residues in the CDR3. CDR3 in DNA: TGCGCCAGCAGCTTGGTGCCGAGCTCTGGGGCCAACGTCCTGACTTTC. It yields the protein CASSLVPSSGANVLTF.

The chain carries TRBV29-1 and TRBJ2-5; 8 bases fit TRBD2. The CDR3 sequence is 15 residues long. The germline V gene has CDR1 SQVTM and CDR2 ANQGSEA. J gave up 3 bases and V 6 bases, and 12 bases lay outside the gene matches. In DNA form, the CDR3 reads TGCAGCGTGGGGGGGCGGACTAGCACTAAAGAGACCCAGTACTTC. Translation: CSVGGRTSTKETQYF.

The chain employs TRBV7-8 and TRBJ1-2; D is ambiguous. Germline V gene lookup returns CDR1 SGHVS and CDR2 FQNEAQ. Deletions cut 2 bases from V and 5 bases from J, with 18 bases between. CDR3 length: 16 amino acids. DNA of the CDR3: TGTGCCAGCAGCTTACTAGACCCTGCCCAAAGATATGGCTACACCTTC. It yields the protein CASSLLDPAQRYGYTF.

The CDR3 region has the DNA TGTGCCAGCAGCCAATTAGCGGGAGGGCCGCTCTACGAGCAGTACTTC. Its translation is CASSQLAGGPLYEQYF. This chain connects TRBV14 to TRBJ2-7; TRBD2 aligns across 11 bases. The germline gives CDR1 SGHDN, CDR2 FVKESK. The length of the CDR3 is 16 residues. Trimming at V came to 2 bases and at J to 3 bases, leaving 6 bases not matched to a gene.

This chain joins TRBV4-1 and TRBJ2-3; a possible D gene is TRBD1 (5 bases). Germline V CDR1 and CDR2: MGHRA, YSYEKL. This CDR3 region has 17 residues. V was clipped by 2 bases and J by 0 bases, with 15 bases between them. The CDR3 here is CASSQTSTGPSTDTQYF. CDR3 sequence (DNA): TGCGCCAGCAGCCAAACATCCACAGGACCGAGCACAGATACGCAGTATTTT.

The chain has TRBV10-1 and TRBJ2-1; maybe TRBD1 (5 bases). V lost 3 bases to trimming and J lost 0 bases, with 12 bases between them. The CDR3 sequence is 16 residues long. Germline V gene data show CDR1 as WNHNN and CDR2 as SYGVQD (reference sequence). In DNA form, the CDR3 reads TGCGCCAGCAGTGACCCAGGGTTCAGCTCCTACAATGAGCAGTTCTTC. It codes for CASSDPGFSSYNEQFF.

This chain links TRBV5-5 with TRBJ2-7; maybe TRBD1 (6 bases). Germline values: CDR1 SGHKS, CDR2 YYEKEE (reference sequence). V was pared by 3 bases and J by 4 bases, with 14 bases between. This CDR3 is built from 14 residues. CDR3 DNA: TGTGCCAGCAGCTGGGGGCAGGGTCGGTACGAGCAGTACTTC. Its protein is CASSWGQGRYEQYF.

The chain uses TRBV19 and TRBJ2-7, with D possibly being TRBD1 (6 bases). Germline V lookup: CDR1 LNHDA, CDR2 SQIVND (reference sequence). Trimming cost V 5 bases and J 3 bases, with 14 bases left between them. The CDR3 consists of 14 residues. As DNA, the CDR3 is TGTGCCAGTAGTTTGACAGGAGTTAACTACGAGCAGTACTTC. Amino acids: CASSLTGVNYEQYF.

The chain employs TRBV7-9 and TRBJ1-2; D is possibly TRBD1 (5 bases). The CDR3 is made up of 15 amino acids. Germline V gene sequence: CDR1 SEHNR, CDR2 FQNEAQ (reference sequence). V was trimmed by 1 base and J by 8 bases, leaving 17 bases between them. Here the CDR3 DNA reads TGTGCCAGCAGCTTAGGAAGGGGAGGAATTAGAGGCTACACCTTC. Amino acid sequence: CASSLGRGGIRGYTF.

A single count supports this clone. The rearrangement links TRBV5-4 to TRBJ2-3; TRBD2 matches at 13 bases. There are 17 residues in the CDR3. Germline V gene sequence: CDR1 SGHNT, CDR2 YYREEE (reference sequence). V gave up 5 bases and J gave up 8 bases; unmatched junction bases: 14. The CDR3 DNA reads as TGTGCCAGCAGTAGTAGGACTAGCGGGAGCATTTGGGTTACGCAGTATTTT. Translation: CASSSRTSGSIWVTQYF.

This chain joins TRBV2 and TRBJ2-3, with D perhaps matching TRBD2 (6 bases). Germline V gene lookup returns CDR1 SNHLY and CDR2 FYNNEI. The CDR3 is made up of 13 amino acids. V shed 8 bases and J shed 4 bases, with 13 bases lying between them. The CDR3: CASGRERADTQYF. The CDR3 DNA is TGTGCCAGCGGACGGGAGAGAGCAGATACGCAGTATTTT.

This chain links TRBV7-9 with TRBJ2-5; D gene ambiguous. Trimming removed 5 bases from V and 8 bases from J, with 6 bases in between. Per germline, CDR1 SEHNR and CDR2 FQNEAQ (reference sequence). The CDR3 runs 10 residues. The CDR3, as DNA: TGTGCCAGCAGCCTTGTAACCCAGTACTTC. This encodes CASSLVTQYF.

The chain couples TRBV7-9 to TRBJ1-4; 8 bases are a match to TRBD1. The J segment lost 4 bases and the V segment lost 5 bases, leaving 6 bases of the junction unmatched. The CDR3 consists of 15 residues. From germline, CDR1 is SEHNR and CDR2 FQNEAQ (reference sequence). As DNA, the CDR3 is TGTGCCAGCAGCACATACGGACAGGGTAATGAAAAACTGTTTTTT. Translated, it gives CASSTYGQGNEKLFF.

This clone was picked up one time. J is TRBJ2-3 and V is TRBV5-4, with D uncertain. With 3 bases removed from V and 1 base from J, the gap between germline ends came to 12 bases. This CDR3 region has 15 residues. CDR1 SGHNT and CDR2 YYREEE come from the germline V gene (reference sequence). The CDR3 region is CASSSQLTRTDTQYF. The CDR3, as DNA: TGTGCCAGCAGCTCTCAACTGACACGCACAGATACGCAGTATTTT.

In regard to this clone: At one end the junction does not follow the germline gene, possibly because of a read error. The rearrangement joins TRBV7-2 to TRBJ2-1; D is undetermined. Germline V gene sequence: CDR1 SGHTA, CDR2 FQGNSA. The CDR3 is 14 amino acids. Written as DNA, the CDR3 is TGTGCCAGCAGCGTAGCTGTCAGTCCCCCTGAGCAGTTCTTC. Translating gives CASSVAVSPPEQFF.

This clone has more than one count but fewer than ten. The chain combines TRBV10-1 with TRBJ2-7, with D possibly matching TRBD1 (6 bases). This CDR3 has 13 amino acids. Per germline, CDR1 WNHNN and CDR2 SYGVQD (reference sequence). Deletions cut 1 base from V and 6 bases from J, with 10 bases between. CDR3 coding DNA: TGCGCCAGCAGTGAGTTTCGAGGGGGCGAGCAGTACTTC. Protein: CASSEFRGGEQYF.

The J gene is TRBJ2-7, the V gene TRBV9; a weak D match, TRBD2 (5 bases). The V and J ends lost 4 bases and 0 bases respectively, with 14 bases between them. The CDR3 runs 15 residues. Germline CDR1 and CDR2: SGDLS and YYNGEE. The CDR3 region is CASSPRTGSSYEQYF. As DNA, the CDR3 is TGTGCCAGCAGCCCGCGGACTGGAAGCTCCTACGAGCAGTACTTC.

The chain recombines TRBV5-1 with TRBJ2-3, with D perhaps matching TRBD2 (7 bases). Trimming stripped 4 bases from V and 3 bases from J, with 21 bases between. The CDR3 covers 17 residues. Germline CDR1 is SGHRS and CDR2 is YFSETQ. Written as DNA, the CDR3 is TGCGCCAGCAGCCTTGGGGAGGGGGGGCCTGGGACAGATACGCAGTATTTT. Its translation is CASSLGEGGPGTDTQYF.

V is TRBV6-6 and J is TRBJ1-3; D perhaps matches TRBD1 (6 bases). This CDR3 region has 16 residues. Germline values: CDR1 MNHNY, CDR2 SVGAGI (reference sequence). Trimming took off 2 bases at V and 1 base at J, with 12 bases between the two ends. The CDR3 here is CASSYGAGVSGNTIYF. CDR3 nucleotides: TGTGCCAGCAGTTACGGTGCAGGGGTTTCTGGAAACACCATATATTTT.

V gene TRBV29-1 combines with J gene TRBJ2-1, with 9 bases lining up with TRBD1. The trim removed 0 bases at V and 12 bases at J, leaving 9 bases unmatched. Germline lookup yields CDR1 SQVTM and CDR2 ANQGSEA. CDR3 length equals 14 residues. This CDR3 is CSVEEGDRARAQFF. In DNA form, the CDR3 reads TGCAGCGTTGAAGAGGGGGACAGGGCACGAGCGCAGTTCTTC.

This chain connects TRBV19 to TRBJ2-1, with 7 bases that match TRBD2. The CDR3 is 15 residues long. The germline CDR1 and CDR2 sequences are LNHDA and SQIVND (reference sequence). V lost 3 bases to trimming and J lost 4 bases; unmatched junction nucleotides: 6. The CDR3 bases are TGTGCCAGTAGTATCCTGCAGGGAGGGTACAATGAGCAGTTCTTC. Protein product: CASSILQGGYNEQFF. Together with reference TRBV19 and TRBJ2-1, the CDR3 gives the full variable domain: DGGITQSPKYLFRKEGQNVTLSCEQNLNHDAMYWYRQDPGQGLRLIYYSQIVNDFQKGDIAEGYSVSREKKESFPLTVTSAQKNPTAFYLCASSILQGGYNEQFFGPGTRLTVL.

The chain joins TRBV4-3 to TRBJ2-7; 10 bases agree with TRBD2. The trim removed 1 base at V and 3 bases at J, leaving 3 bases unmatched. CDR1 and CDR2 (germline): LGHNA, YSLEER. This CDR3 has 15 residues. The CDR3 coding sequence is TGCGCCAGCAGCCAAGGGGCTAGCGGGAGCTACGAGCAGTACTTC. Protein: CASSQGASGSYEQYF.

The chain has TRBV7-9 and TRBJ2-3, with D maybe TRBD1 (6 bases). Germline CDR1 is SEHNR and CDR2 is FQNEAQ (reference sequence). Trimming stripped 3 bases from V and 10 bases from J, with 14 bases between. The CDR3 covers 13 residues. CDR3 DNA: TGTGCCAGCAGCTTGCCGAGGGGGAAGGCGCAGTATTTT. This codes for CASSLPRGKAQYF. Looking up the rest from reference TRBV7-9 and TRBJ2-3 gives the full variable domain: DTGVSQNPRHKITKRGQNVTFRCDPISEHNRLYWYRQTLGQGPEFLTYFQNEAQLEKSRLLSDRFSAERPKGSFSTLEIQRTEQGDSAMYLCASSLPRGKAQYFGPGTRLTVL.